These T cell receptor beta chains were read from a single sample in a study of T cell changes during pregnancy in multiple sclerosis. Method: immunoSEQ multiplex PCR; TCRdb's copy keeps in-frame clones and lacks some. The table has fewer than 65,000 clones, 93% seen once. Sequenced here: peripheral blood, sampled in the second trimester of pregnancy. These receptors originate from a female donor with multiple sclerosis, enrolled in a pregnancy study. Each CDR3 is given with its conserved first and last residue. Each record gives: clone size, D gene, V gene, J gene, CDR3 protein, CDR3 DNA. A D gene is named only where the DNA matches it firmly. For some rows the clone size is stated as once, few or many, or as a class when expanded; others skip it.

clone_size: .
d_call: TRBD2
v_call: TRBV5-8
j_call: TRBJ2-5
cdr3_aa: CASSSGLAGSTLGTQYF
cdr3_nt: TGTGCCAGCAGCTCGGGACTAGCGGGATCTACCTTGGGGACCCAGTACTTC

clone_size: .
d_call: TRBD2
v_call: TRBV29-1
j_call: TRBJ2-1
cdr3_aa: CSVVSVGSSGSSYNEQFF
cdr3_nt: TGCAGCGTTGTCTCCGTTGGTTCTAGCGGGAGTTCCTACAATGAGCAGTTCTTC

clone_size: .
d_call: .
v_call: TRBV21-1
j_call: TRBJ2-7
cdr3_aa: CAVPVIPRYEQYF
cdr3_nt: TGTGCCGTGCCAGTGATTCCACGATACGAGCAGTACTTC

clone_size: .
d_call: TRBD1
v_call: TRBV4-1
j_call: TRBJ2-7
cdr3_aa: CASSQDWGQDYAYEQYF
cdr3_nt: TGCGCCAGCAGCCAAGATTGGGGACAGGATTATGCCTACGAGCAGTACTTC

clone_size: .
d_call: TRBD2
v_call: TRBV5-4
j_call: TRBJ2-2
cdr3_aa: CASSFGSGRAGLKTGELFF
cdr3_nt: TGTGCCAGCAGCTTCGGTAGCGGGAGGGCCGGGTTGAAAACCGGGGAGCTGTTTTTT

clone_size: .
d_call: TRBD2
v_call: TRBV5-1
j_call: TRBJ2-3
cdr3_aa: CASSSDGLGTDTQYF
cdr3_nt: TGCGCCAGCAGCTCGGACGGACTAGGGACAGATACGCAGTATTTT

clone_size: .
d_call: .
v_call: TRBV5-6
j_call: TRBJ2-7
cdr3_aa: CASSPWKVPRSSYEQYF
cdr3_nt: TGTGCCAGCAGCCCCTGGAAGGTCCCTAGGAGCTCCTACGAGCAGTACTTC

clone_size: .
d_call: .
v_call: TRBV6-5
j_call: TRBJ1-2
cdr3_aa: CASSLLGDYGYTF
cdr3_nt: TGTGCCAGCAGTCTCTTAGGGGACTATGGCTACACCTTC

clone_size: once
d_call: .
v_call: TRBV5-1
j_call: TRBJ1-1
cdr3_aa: CASRGRLNTEAFF
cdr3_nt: TGCGCCAGCAGGGGGAGGTTGAACACTGAAGCTTTCTTT

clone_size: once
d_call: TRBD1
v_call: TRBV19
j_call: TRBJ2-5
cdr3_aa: CASSIPNRGQETQYF
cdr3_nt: TGTGCCAGTAGTATCCCCAACAGGGGCCAAGAGACCCAGTACTTC

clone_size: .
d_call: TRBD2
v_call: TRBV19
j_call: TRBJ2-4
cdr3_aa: CASSIASGKVAKNIQYF
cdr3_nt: TGTGCCAGTAGTATCGCTAGCGGGAAAGTAGCCAAAAACATTCAGTACTTC

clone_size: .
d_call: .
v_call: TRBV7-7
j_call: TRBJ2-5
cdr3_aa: CASSPLRQETQYF
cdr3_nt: TGTGCTAGCAGCCCGCTAAGACAAGAGACCCAGTACTTC

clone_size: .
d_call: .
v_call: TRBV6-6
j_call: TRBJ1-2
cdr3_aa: CASSYAAGSCTF
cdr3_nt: TGTGCCAGCAGTTACGCGGCAGGGTCCTGCACCTTC

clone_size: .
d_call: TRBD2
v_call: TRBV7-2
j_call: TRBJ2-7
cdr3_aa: CASSLGGRGSLHEQYF
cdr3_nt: TGTGCCAGCAGCTTAGGAGGCCGCGGGAGTCTCCACGAGCAGTACTTC

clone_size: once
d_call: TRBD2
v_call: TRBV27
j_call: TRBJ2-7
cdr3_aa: CASSLSTSGYEQYF
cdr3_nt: TGTGCCAGCAGTTTATCGACTAGCGGATACGAGCAGTACTTC